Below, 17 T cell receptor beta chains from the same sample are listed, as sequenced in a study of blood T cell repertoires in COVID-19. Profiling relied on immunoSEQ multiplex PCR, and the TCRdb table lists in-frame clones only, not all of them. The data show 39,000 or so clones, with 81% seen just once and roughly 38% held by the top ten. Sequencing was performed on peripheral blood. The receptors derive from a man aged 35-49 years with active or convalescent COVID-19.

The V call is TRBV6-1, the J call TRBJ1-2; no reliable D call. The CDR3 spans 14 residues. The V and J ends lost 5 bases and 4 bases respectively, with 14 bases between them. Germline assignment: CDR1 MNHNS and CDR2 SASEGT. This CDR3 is CASSTQNGVYGYTF. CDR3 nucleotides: TGTGCCAGCAGTACCCAAAACGGGGTCTATGGCTACACCTTC.

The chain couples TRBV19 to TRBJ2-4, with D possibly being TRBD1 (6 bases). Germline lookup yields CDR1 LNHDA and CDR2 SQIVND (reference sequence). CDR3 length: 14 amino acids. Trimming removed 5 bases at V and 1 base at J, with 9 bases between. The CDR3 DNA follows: TGTGCCAGTAGTTTGAGGGGGGCCAAAAACATTCAGTACTTC. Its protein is CASSLRGAKNIQYF. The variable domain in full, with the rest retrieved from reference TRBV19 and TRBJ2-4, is DGGITQSPKYLFRKEGQNVTLSCEQNLNHDAMYWYRQDPGQGLRLIYYSQIVNDFQKGDIAEGYSVSREKKESFPLTVTSAQKNPTAFYLCASSLRGAKNIQYFGAGTRLSVL.

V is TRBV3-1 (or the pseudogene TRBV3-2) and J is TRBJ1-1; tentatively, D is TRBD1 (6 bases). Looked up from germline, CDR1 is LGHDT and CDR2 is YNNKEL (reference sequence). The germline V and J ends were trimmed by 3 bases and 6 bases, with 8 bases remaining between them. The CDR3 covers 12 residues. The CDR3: CASSQGAAEAFF. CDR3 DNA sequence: TGTGCCAGCAGCCAGGGGGCGGCTGAAGCTTTCTTT.

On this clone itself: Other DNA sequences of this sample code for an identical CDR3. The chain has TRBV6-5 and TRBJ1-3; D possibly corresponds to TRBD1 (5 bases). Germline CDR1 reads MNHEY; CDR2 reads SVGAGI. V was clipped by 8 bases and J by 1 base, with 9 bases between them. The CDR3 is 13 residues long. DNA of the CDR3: TGTGCCAGCGGGGCATTTTCTGGAAACACCATATATTTT. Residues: CASGAFSGNTIYF.

The CDR3 DNA follows: TGTGCCTGGAGGAGCGGGGGGGCTAACTATGGCTACACCTTC. Its translation: CAWRSGGANYGYTF. V is TRBV30 and J is TRBJ1-2; D is perhaps TRBD1 (5 bases). The CDR3 has 14 residues. Germline CDR1 is GTSNPN and CDR2 is SVGIG (reference sequence). Trimming took 3 bases from V and 0 from J, leaving 11 bases between them.

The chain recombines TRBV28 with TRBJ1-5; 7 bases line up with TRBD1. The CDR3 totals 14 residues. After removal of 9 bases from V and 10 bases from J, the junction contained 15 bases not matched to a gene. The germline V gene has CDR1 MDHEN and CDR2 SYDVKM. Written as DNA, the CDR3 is TGTGCCAGTAGAAGTCCCGGGACAGCAAGCCCCCAGCATTTT. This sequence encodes CASRSPGTASPQHF.

The CDR3 DNA reads TGTGCCAGCAGTTACCCCGGGACAGCAGGCACAGATACGCAGTATTTT. This codes for CASSYPGTAGTDTQYF. The rearrangement joins TRBV6-5 to TRBJ2-3, with 7 nucleotides matching TRBD1. Germline V gene lookup returns CDR1 MNHEY and CDR2 SVGAGI. V gave up 2 bases and J gave up 1 base; unmatched junction bases: 6. The CDR3 sequence is 16 residues long.

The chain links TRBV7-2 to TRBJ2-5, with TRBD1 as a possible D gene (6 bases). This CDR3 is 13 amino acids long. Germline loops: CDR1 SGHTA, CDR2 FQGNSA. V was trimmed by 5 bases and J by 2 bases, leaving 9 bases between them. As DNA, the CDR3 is TGTGCCAGCAGCCACCAGGGGCAAGAGACCCAGTACTTC. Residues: CASSHQGQETQYF.

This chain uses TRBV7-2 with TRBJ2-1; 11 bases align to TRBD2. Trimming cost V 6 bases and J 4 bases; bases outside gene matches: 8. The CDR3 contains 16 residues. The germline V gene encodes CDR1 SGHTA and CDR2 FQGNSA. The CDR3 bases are TGTGCCAGCAGGATAGGACTAGCGGGCTTTTACAATGAGCAGTTCTTC. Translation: CASRIGLAGFYNEQFF.

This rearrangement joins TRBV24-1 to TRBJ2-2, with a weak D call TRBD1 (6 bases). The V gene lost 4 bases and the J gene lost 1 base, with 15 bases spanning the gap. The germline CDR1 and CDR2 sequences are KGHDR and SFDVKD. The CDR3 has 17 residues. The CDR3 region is CATSDFPDSENTGELFF. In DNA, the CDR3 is TGTGCCACCAGTGACTTTCCGGACAGCGAGAACACCGGGGAGCTGTTTTTT.

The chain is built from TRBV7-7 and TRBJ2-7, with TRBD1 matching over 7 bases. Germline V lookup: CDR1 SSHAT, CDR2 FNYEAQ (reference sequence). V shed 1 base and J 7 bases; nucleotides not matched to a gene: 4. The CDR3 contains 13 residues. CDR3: CASSLDRGQEQYF. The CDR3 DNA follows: TGTGCCAGCAGCTTAGATAGGGGGCAAGAGCAGTACTTC. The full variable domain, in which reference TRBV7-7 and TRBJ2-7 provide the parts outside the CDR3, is GAGVSQSPRYKVTKRGQDVTLRCDPISSHATLYWYQQALGQGPEFLTYFNYEAQPDKSGLPSDRFSAERPEGSISTLTIQRTEQRDSAMYRCASSLDRGQEQYFGPGTRLTVT.

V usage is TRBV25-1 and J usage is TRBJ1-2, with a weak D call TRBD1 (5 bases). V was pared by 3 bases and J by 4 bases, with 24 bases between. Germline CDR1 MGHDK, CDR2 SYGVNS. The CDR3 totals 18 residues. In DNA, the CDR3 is TGTGCCAGCAGTGATGGTAGGGTAGGGGCGAAATCTTCCTATGGCTACACCTTC. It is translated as CASSDGRVGAKSSYGYTF.

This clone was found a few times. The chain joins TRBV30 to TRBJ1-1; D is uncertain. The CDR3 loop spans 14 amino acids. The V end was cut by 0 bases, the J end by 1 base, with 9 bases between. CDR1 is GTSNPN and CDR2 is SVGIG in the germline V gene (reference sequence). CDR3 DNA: TGTGCCTGGAGTGTTGGGCAGGCGAACACTGAAGCTTTCTTT. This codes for CAWSVGQANTEAFF.

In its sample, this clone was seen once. CDR3 sequence reads: CASRGEDGDSGNTIYF. The CDR3 bases are TGTGCCAGCAGGGGGGAGGACGGGGACTCTGGAAACACCATATATTTT. The chain combines TRBV28 with TRBJ1-3; D is possibly TRBD1 (5 bases). The germline V gene encodes CDR1 MDHEN and CDR2 SYDVKM. The CDR3 has 16 residues. The V gene lost 6 bases and the J gene lost 0 bases, with 15 bases spanning the gap.

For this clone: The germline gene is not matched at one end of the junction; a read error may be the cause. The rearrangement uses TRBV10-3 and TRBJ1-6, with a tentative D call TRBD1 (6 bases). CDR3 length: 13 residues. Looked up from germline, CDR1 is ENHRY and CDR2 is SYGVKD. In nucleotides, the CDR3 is TGTGCCCTCAGGGACAATGATAATTCACCCCTCCACTTT. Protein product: CALRDNDNSPLHF.

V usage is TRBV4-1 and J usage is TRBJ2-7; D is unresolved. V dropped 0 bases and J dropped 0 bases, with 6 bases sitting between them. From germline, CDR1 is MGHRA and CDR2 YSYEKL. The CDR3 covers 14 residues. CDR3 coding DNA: TGCGCCAGCAGCCAAGATGGTAGCTCCTACGAGCAGTACTTC. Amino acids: CASSQDGSSYEQYF.

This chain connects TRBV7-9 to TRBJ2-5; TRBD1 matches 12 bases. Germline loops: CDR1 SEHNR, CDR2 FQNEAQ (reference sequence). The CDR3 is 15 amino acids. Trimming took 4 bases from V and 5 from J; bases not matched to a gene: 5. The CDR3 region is CASSSGTGGRETQYF. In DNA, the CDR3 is TGTGCCAGCAGCTCCGGGACAGGGGGCCGGGAGACCCAGTACTTC.